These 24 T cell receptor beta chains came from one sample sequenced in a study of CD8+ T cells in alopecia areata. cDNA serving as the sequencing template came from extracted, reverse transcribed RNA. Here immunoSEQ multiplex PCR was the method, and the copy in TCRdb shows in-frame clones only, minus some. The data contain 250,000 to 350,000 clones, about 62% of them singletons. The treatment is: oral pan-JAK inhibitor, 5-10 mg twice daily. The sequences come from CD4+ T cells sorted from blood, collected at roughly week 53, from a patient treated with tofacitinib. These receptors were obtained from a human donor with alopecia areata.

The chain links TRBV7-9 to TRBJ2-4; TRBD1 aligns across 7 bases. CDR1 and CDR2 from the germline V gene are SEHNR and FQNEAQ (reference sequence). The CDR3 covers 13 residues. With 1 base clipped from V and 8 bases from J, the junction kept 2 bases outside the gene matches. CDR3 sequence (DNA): TGTGCCAGCAGCTTAGATACAGGGGACATTCAGTACTTC. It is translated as CASSLDTGDIQYF. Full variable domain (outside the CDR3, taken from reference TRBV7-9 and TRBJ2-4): DTGVSQNPRHKITKRGQNVTFRCDPISEHNRLYWYRQTLGQGPEFLTYFQNEAQLEKSRLLSDRFSAERPKGSFSTLEIQRTEQGDSAMYLCASSLDTGDIQYFGAGTRLSVL.

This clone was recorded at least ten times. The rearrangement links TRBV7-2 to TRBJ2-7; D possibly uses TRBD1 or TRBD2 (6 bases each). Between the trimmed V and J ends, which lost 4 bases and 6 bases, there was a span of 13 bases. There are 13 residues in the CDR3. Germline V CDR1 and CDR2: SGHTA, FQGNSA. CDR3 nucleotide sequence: TGTGCCAGCAGCTCTTACGGGGGCGGCGAGCAGTACTTC. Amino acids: CASSSYGGGEQYF. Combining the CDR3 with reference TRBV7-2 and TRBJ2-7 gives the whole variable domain GAGVSQSPSNKVTEKGKDVELRCDPISGHTALYWYRQSLGQGLEFLIYFQGNSAPDKSGLPSDRFSAERTGGSVSTLTIQRTQQEDSAVYLCASSSYGGGEQYFGPGTRLTVT.

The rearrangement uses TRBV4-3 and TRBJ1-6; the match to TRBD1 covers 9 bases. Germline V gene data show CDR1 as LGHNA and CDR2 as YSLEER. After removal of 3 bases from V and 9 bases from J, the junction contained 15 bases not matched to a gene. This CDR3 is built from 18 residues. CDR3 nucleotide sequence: TGCGCCAGCAGCCAGTTAATACCGGGACAGGGTCGGTCTTCACCCCTCCACTTT. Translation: CASSQLIPGQGRSSPLHF.

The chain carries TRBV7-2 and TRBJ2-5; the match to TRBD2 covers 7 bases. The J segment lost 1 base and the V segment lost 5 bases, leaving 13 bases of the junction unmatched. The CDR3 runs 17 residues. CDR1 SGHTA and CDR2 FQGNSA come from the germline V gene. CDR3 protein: CASSQNTGTIIQETQYF. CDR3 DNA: TGTGCCAGCAGCCAAAATACCGGGACTATAATCCAAGAGACCCAGTACTTC.

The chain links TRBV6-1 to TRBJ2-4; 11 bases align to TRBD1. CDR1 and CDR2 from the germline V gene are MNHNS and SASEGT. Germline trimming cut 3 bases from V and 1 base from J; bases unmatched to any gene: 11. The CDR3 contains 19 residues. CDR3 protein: CASSERLDRGLRAKNIQYF. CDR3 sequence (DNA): TGTGCCAGCAGTGAGCGCCTGGACAGGGGGCTGAGGGCCAAAAACATTCAGTACTTC.

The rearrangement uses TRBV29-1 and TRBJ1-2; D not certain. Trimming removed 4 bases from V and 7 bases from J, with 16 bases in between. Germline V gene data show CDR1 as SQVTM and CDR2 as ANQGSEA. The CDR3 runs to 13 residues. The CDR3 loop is CSVAYQVSGGYTF. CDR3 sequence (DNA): TGCAGCGTTGCTTACCAGGTCAGCGGTGGCTACACCTTC.

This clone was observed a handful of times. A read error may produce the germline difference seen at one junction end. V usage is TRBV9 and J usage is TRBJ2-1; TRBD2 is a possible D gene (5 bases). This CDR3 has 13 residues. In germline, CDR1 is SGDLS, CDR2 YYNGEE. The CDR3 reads CASSVLGAGKRVF. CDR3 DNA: TGTGCCAGCAGCGTACTGGGTGCTGGGAAGAGGGTCTTC.

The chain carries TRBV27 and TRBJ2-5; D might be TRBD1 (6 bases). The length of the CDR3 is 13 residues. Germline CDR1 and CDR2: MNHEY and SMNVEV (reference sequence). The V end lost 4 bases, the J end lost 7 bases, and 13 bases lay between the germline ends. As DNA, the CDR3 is TGTGCCAGCAGTTCACAGGGTAGCGTGACCCAGTACTTC. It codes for CASSSQGSVTQYF.

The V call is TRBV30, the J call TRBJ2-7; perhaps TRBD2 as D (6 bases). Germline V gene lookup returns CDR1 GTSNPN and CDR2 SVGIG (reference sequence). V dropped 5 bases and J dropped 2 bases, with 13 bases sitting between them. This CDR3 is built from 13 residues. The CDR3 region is CAWQLGGAYEQYF. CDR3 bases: TGTGCCTGGCAACTAGGAGGGGCCTACGAGCAGTACTTC.

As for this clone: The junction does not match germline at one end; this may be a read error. Here the CDR3 reads CASSLAPGGTDTQYF. CDR3 nucleotides: TGTGCTAGCAGCTTAGCCCCAGGGGGCACAGATACGCAGTATTTT. The chain carries TRBV7-7 and TRBJ2-3; maybe TRBD1 (6 bases). There are 15 residues in the CDR3. In germline, CDR1 is SSHAT, CDR2 FNYEAQ (reference sequence).

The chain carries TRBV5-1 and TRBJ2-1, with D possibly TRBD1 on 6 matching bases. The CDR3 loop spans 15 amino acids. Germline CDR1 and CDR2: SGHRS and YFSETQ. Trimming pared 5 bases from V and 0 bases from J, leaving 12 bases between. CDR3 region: CASREGTFSYNEQFF. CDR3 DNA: TGCGCCAGCAGAGAGGGGACATTCTCCTACAATGAGCAGTTCTTC.

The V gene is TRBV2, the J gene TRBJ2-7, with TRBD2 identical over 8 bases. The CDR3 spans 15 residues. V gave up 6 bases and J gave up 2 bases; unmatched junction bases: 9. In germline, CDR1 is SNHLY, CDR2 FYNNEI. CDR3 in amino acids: CASRPPSGGAYEQYF. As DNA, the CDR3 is TGTGCCAGCAGGCCCCCCAGCGGGGGTGCCTACGAGCAGTACTTC.

DNA for the CDR3: TGTGCCAGCAGCTCAACGGGGGCTACGCAGTATTTT. Protein product: CASSSTGATQYF. This rearrangement joins TRBV2 to TRBJ2-3; D tentatively reads TRBD1 or TRBD2 (6 bases each). Looked up from germline, CDR1 is SNHLY and CDR2 is FYNNEI. CDR3 length: 12 residues. Deletions cut 6 bases from V and 8 bases from J, with 12 bases between.

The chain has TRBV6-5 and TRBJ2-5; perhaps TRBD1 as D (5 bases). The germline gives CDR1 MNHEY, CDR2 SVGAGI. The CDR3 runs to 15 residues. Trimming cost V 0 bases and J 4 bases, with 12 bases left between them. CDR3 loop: CASSYSGPGRETQYF. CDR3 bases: TGTGCCAGCAGTTACTCGGGGCCAGGGCGAGAGACCCAGTACTTC.

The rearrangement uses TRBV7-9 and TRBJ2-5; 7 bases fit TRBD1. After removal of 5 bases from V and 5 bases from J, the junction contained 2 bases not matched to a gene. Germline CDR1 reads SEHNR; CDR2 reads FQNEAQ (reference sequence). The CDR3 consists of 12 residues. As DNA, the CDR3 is TGTGCCAGCAGCCAACAGGGGGAGACCCAGTACTTC. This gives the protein CASSQQGETQYF.

The CDR3 bases are TGTGCCAGCAGCCTCTCCGGCGAGGAGACCCAGTACTTC. Translating gives CASSLSGEETQYF. The chain carries TRBV7-8 and TRBJ2-5; D gene unclear. This CDR3 is built from 13 residues. Between the trimmed V and J ends, which lost 5 bases and 5 bases, there was a span of 12 bases. The germline CDR1 and CDR2 sequences are SGHVS and FQNEAQ. Full variable domain (missing parts from reference TRBV7-8 and TRBJ2-5): GAGVSQSPRYKVAKRGQDVALRCDPISGHVSLFWYQQALGQGPEFLTYFQNEAQLDKSGLPSDRFFAERPEGSVSTLKIQRTQQEDSAVYLCASSLSGEETQYFGPGTRLLVL.

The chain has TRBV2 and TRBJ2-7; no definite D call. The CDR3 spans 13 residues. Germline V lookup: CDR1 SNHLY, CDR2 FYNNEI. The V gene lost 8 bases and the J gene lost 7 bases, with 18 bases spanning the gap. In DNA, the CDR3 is TGTGCCAGCCTTCCACCTCCTTCCGGGGAGCAGTACTTC. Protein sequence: CASLPPPSGEQYF. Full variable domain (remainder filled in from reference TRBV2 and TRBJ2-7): EPEVTQTPSHQVTQMGQEVILRCVPISNHLYFYWYRQILGQKVEFLVSFYNNEISEKSEIFDDQFSVERPDGSNFTLKIRSTKLEDSAMYFCASLPPPSGEQYFGPGTRLTVT.

This CDR3 reads CASSVDEGTETQYF. The DNA of the CDR3 is TGTGCCAGCAGCGTAGATGAGGGAACCGAGACCCAGTACTTC. The chain uses TRBV9 and TRBJ2-5; D perhaps matches TRBD2 (5 bases). CDR3 length: 14 amino acids. V lost 0 bases and J lost 5, with 11 bases in between. Germline CDR1 and CDR2: SGDLS and YYNGEE.

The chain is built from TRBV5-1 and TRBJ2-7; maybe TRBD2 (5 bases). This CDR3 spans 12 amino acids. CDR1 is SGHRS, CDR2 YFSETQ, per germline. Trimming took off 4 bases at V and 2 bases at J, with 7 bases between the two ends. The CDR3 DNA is TGCGCCAGCAGCAGAGGGACCTACGAGCAGTACTTC. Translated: CASSRGTYEQYF.

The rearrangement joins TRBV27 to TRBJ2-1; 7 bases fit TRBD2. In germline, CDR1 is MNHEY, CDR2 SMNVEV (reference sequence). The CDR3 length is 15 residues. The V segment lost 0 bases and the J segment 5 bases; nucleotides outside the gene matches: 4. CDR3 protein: CASSLSWRGNNEQFF. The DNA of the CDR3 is TGTGCCAGCAGTTTATCGTGGCGGGGGAACAATGAGCAGTTCTTC.

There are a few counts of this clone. CDR3 amino acids: CASSASGHYEQYF. In DNA, the CDR3 is TGTGCCAGCAGCGCATCGGGACACTACGAGCAGTACTTC. The chain has TRBV7-2 and TRBJ2-7; D perhaps matches TRBD1 (6 bases). V was pared by 5 bases and J by 3 bases, with 11 bases between. The CDR3 totals 13 residues. CDR1 is SGHTA, CDR2 FQGNSA, per germline.

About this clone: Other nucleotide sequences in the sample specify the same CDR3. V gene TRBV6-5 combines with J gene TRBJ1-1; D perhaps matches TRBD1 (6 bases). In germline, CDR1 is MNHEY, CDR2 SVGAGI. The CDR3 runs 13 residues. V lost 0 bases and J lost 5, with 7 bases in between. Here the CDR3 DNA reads TGTGCCAGCAGTTACTCGAGGGGGACTGAAGCTTTCTTT. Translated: CASSYSRGTEAFF.

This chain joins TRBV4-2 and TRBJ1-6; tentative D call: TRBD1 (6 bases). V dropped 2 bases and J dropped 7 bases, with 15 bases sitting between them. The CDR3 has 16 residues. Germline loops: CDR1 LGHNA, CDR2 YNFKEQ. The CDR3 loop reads CASSQPQGLGNSPLHF. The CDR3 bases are TGTGCCAGCAGCCAACCTCAGGGGCTCGGAAATTCACCCCTCCACTTT.

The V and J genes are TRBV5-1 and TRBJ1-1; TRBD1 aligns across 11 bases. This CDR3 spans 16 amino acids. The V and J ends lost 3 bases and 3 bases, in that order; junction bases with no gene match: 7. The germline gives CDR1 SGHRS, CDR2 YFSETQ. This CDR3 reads CASSSGQGAQYTEAFF. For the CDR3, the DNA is TGCGCCAGCAGCTCAGGACAGGGGGCTCAATACACTGAAGCTTTCTTT.